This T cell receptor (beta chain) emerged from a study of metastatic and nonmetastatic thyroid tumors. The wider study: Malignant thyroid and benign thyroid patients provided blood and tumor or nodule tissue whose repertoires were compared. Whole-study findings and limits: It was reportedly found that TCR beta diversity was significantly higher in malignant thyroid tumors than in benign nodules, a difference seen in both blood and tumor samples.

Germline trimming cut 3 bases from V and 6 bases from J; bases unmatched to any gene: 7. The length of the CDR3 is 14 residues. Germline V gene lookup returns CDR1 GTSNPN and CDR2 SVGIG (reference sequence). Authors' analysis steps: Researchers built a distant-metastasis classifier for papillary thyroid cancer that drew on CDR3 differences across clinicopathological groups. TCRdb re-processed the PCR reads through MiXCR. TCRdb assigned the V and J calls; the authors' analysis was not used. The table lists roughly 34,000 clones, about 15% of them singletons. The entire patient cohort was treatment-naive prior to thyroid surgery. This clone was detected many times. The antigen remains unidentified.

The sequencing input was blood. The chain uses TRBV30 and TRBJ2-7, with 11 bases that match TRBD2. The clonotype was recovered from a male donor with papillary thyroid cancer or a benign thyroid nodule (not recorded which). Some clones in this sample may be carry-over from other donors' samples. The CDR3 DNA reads TGTGCCTGGAGCCCCGGGACTAGCGGTAGCGAGCAGTACTTC. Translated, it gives CAWSPGTSGSEQYF.